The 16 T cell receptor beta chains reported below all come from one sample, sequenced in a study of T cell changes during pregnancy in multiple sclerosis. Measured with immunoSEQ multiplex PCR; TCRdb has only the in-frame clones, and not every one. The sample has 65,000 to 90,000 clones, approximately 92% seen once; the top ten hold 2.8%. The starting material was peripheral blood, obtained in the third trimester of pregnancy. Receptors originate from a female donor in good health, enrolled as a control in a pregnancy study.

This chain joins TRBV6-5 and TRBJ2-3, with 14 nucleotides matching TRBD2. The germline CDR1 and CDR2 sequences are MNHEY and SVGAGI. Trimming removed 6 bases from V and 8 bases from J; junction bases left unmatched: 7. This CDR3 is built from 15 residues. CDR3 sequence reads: CASRSGTSGRTTQYF. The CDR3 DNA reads TGTGCCAGCAGATCCGGGACTAGCGGGAGAACTACGCAGTATTTT.

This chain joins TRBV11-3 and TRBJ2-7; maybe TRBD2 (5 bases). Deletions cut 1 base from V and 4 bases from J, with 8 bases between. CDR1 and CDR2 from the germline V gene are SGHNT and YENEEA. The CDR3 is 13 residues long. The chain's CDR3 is CASSLGRGYEQYF. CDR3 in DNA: TGTGCCAGCAGCTTAGGGCGCGGGTACGAGCAGTACTTC.

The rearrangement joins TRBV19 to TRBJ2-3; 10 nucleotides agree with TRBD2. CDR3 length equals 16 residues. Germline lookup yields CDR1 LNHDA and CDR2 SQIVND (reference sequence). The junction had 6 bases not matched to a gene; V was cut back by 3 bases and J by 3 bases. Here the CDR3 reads CASSISSGSLTDTQYF. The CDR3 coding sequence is TGTGCCAGTAGTATCTCTAGCGGGAGTTTAACAGATACGCAGTATTTT.

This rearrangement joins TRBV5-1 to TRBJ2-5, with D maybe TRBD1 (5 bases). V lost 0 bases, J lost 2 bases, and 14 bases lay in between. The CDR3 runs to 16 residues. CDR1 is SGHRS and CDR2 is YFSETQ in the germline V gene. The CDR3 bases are TGCGCCAGCAGCTTGGCGGCAGGTGGGGCTCAAGAGACCCAGTACTTC. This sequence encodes CASSLAAGGAQETQYF.

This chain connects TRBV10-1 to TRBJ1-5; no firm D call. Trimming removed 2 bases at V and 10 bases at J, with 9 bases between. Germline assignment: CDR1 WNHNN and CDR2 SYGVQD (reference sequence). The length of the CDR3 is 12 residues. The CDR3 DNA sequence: TGCGCCAGCAGTGAGCCCGTTCCCCCCCAGCATTTT. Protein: CASSEPVPPQHF.

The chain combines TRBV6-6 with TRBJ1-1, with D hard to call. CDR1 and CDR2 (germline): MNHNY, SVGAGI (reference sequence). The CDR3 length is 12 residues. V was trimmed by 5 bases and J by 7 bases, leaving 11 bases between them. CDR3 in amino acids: CASSPGLYEAFF. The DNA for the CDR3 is TGTGCCAGCAGTCCTGGACTGTATGAAGCTTTCTTT.

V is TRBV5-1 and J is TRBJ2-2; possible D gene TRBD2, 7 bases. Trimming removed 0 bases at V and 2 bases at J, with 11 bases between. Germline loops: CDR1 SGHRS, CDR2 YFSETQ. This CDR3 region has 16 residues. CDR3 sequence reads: CASSLAGGRNTGELFF. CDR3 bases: TGCGCCAGCAGCTTGGCCGGGGGGCGTAACACCGGGGAGCTGTTTTTT.

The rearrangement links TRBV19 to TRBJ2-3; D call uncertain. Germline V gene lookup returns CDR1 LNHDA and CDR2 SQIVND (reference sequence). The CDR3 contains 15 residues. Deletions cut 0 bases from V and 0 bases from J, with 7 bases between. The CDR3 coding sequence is TGTGCCAGTAGTATAGATGGGCAGAGCACAGATACGCAGTATTTT. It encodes CASSIDGQSTDTQYF.

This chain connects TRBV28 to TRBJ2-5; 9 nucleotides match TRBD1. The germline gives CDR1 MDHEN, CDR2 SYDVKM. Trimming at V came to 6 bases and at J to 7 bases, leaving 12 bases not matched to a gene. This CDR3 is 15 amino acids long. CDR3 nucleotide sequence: TGTGCCAGCAGCACGACCGGGACAGGGTTTGGGACCCAGTACTTC. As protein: CASSTTGTGFGTQYF.

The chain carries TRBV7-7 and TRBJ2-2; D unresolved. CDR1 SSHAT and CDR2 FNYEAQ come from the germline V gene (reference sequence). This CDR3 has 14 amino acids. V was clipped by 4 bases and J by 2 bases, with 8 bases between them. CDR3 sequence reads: CASSSSSNTGELFF. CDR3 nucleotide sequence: TGTGCCAGCAGCTCATCGAGTAACACCGGGGAGCTGTTTTTT.

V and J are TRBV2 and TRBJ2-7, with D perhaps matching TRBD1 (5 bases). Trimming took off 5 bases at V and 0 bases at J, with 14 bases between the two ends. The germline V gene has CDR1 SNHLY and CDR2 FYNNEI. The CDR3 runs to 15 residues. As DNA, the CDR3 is TGTGCCAGCAGTCTAGACAGTCCTAGCTCCTACGAGCAGTACTTC. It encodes CASSLDSPSSYEQYF.

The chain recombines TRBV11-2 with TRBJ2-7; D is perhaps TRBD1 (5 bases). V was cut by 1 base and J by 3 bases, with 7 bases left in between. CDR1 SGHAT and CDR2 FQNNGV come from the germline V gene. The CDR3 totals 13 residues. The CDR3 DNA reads TGTGCCAGCAGCTTAGGGGGCAGCTACGAGCAGTACTTC. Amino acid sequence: CASSLGGSYEQYF.

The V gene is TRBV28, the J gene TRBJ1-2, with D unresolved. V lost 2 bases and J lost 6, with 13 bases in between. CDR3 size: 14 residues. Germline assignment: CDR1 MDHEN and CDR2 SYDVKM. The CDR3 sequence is CASSLLRRGDGYTF. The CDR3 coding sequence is TGTGCCAGCAGTTTACTTCGCCGGGGTGATGGCTACACCTTC.

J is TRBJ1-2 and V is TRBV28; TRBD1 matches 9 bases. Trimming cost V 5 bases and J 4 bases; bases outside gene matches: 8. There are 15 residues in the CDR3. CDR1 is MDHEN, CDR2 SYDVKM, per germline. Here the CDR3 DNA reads TGTGCCAGCAGTGAGAACAGGGGGCGAATCTATGGCTACACCTTC. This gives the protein CASSENRGRIYGYTF.

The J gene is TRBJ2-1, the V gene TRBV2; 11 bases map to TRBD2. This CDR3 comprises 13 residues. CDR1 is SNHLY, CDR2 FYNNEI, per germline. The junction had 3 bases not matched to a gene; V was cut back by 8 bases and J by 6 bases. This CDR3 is CASGGLAVNEQFF. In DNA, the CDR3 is TGTGCCAGCGGGGGACTAGCGGTCAATGAGCAGTTCTTC.

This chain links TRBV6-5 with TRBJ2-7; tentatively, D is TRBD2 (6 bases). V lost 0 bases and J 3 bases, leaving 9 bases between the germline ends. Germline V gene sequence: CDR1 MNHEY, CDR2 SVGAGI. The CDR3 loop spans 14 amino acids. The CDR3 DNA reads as TGTGCCAGCAGTTACTCCGGGGGAGGCTACGAGCAGTACTTC. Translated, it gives CASSYSGGGYEQYF.